A selection of T cell receptor beta chains follows, all from one sample in a study of shared clonotypes between healthy human individuals. Libraries were prepared by immunoSEQ multiplex PCR; TCRdb keeps only in-frame clonotypes and omits some of them. Of roughly 86,000 clones listed, approximately 70% are singletons. The sample was memory CD8+ T cells sorted from blood. The receptors were sampled from a man aged 25 to 40 in good health. The CDR3 runs from the conserved cysteine through the conserved F or W. A D gene is named only where the DNA matches it firmly. Size tells how often a clone was seen (once, few, many) or the class of an expanded clone, and some rows leave it out.

TRBD2 | TRBJ2-1 | NA | TRBV28 | TGTGCCAGCACCGAAGCCCGGGCCCACTACGGGGGGGGTGAGCAGTTCTTC | CASTEARAHYGGGEQFF
NA | TRBJ2-4 | NA | TRBV11-2 | TGTGCCAGCAGTCTAATTCCCAAAAACATTCAGTACTTC | CASSLIPKNIQYF
NA | TRBJ2-7 | NA | TRBV5-1 | TGCGCCAGCGGAGGGGACCTCTACGAGCAGTACTTC | CASGGDLYEQYF
NA | TRBJ2-2 | NA | TRBV10-3 | TGTGCCATCAGTGAGAACGGGGAGCTGTTTTTT | CAISENGELFF
NA | TRBJ1-1 | NA | TRBV20-1 | TGCAGTGCCGGACGGGGGGAAGAAGCTTTCTTT | CSAGRGEEAFF
NA | TRBJ2-7 | NA | TRBV4-3 | TGCGCCAGCAGCCAAGATATCGGCGGAGGCCATTACGAGCAGTACTTC | CASSQDIGGGHYEQYF
TRBD2 | TRBJ2-1 | many | TRBV7-9 | TGTGCCAGCAGCGGCCCCGGGACTATGCCGAACAATGAGCAGTTCTTC | CASSGPGTMPNNEQFF
NA | TRBJ2-2 | many | TRBV6-1 | TGTGCCAGCAGTGCCAGTGCCGAGACCGGGGAGCTGTTTTTT | CASSASAETGELFF
NA | TRBJ1-1 | NA | TRBV7-1 | TGTGCCAGCAGCTTAGGCGTCACTGAAGCTTTCTTT | CASSLGVTEAFF
NA | TRBJ2-5 | NA | TRBV9 | TGTGCCAGCAGCGTAACCAGTAACCAAGAGACCCAGTACTTC | CASSVTSNQETQYF
TRBD1 | TRBJ2-7 | NA | TRBV28 | TGTGCCAGCAGCCTCCAGGGGGCAAACTACGAGCAGTACTTC | CASSLQGANYEQYF
NA | TRBJ2-3 | many | TRBV10-3 | TGTGCCATCTTTGTTAGGGATACGCAGTATTTT | CAIFVRDTQYF
NA | TRBJ2-1 | NA | TRBV25-1 | TGTGCCAGCAGAAATTCCACAGTGCACAATGAGCAGTTCTTC | CASRNSTVHNEQFF
NA | TRBJ2-3 | few | TRBV6-4 | TGTGCCAGCAGTGAAGGGGGGGGCGAAGATACGCAGTATTTT | CASSEGGGEDTQYF
NA | TRBJ2-7 | once | TRBV5-1 | TGCGCCAGCAGCTCCCGACAAGGTAACTACGAGCAGTACTTC | CASSSRQGNYEQYF
NA | TRBJ2-3 | NA | TRBV10-3 | TGTGCCATCAGTGAGGCAGGAACAGATACGCAGTATTTT | CAISEAGTDTQYF
NA | TRBJ1-5 | NA | TRBV27 | TGTGCCAGCGGTGGTAATCAGCCCCAGCATTTT | CASGGNQPQHF
NA | TRBJ2-6 | NA | TRBV6-5 | TGTGCCAGCAGTTACGATGCTTCCGGGGCCAACGTCCTGACTTTC | CASSYDASGANVLTF
NA | TRBJ1-1 | NA | TRBV30 | TGTGCCTGGACCCACGGGGGGTCTGAAGCTTTCTTT | CAWTHGGSEAFF
NA | TRBJ1-2 | NA | TRBV29-1 | TGCAGCGTTGATGAGTCGGGTAGGTCCGGCTACACCTTC | CSVDESGRSGYTF
NA | TRBJ2-3 | NA | TRBV4-2 | TGTGCCAGCAGCCAAGGGCCTACCGATACGCAGTATTTT | CASSQGPTDTQYF
TRBD1 | TRBJ1-2 | NA | TRBV6-1 | TGTGCCAGCAGTGGAGGCCCGGGACAGGGGTATGGCTACACCTTC | CASSGGPGQGYGYTF
TRBD2 | TRBJ2-7 | NA | TRBV29-1 | TGCAGCGTTGAGACTAGCGGGGTCTCTGAGCAGTACTTC | CSVETSGVSEQYF
NA | TRBJ2-7 | NA | TRBV11-2 | TGTGCCAGCAGCTTACGCTACGAGCAGTACTTC | CASSLRYEQYF
NA | TRBJ2-7 | NA | TRBV14 | TGTGCCAGCAGCCCACGACAGAGTACCTACGAGCAGTACTTC | CASSPRQSTYEQYF
NA | TRBJ2-7 | NA | TRBV19 | TGTGCCAGTACGTCTACGGCCCCCTACGAGCAGTACTTC | CASTSTAPYEQYF
NA | TRBJ1-2 | NA | TRBV5-4 | TGTGCCACCAAGTCTAACTATGGCTACACCTTC | CATKSNYGYTF
TRBD2 | TRBJ2-7 | once | TRBV28 | TGTGCCAGCAGTTTAACCACGGCGGGAGGATACGAGCAGTACTTC | CASSLTTAGGYEQYF
TRBD2 | TRBJ2-1 | NA | TRBV10-3 | TGTGCCATCAGTGCCTCCCTGACTAGCGGGACAACATACAATGAGCAGTTCTTC | CAISASLTSGTTYNEQFF
NA | TRBJ1-5 | NA | TRBV28 | TGTGCCAGCAGTTACAGGGCCTATAGCAATCAGCCCCAGCATTTT | CASSYRAYSNQPQHF
NA | TRBJ1-2 | NA | TRBV27 | TGTGCCAGCAGCCCGATAAGTACCGGGTACGGCTACACCTTC | CASSPISTGYGYTF
NA | TRBJ2-7 | few | TRBV5-1 | TGCGCCAGCAGCTCGAATCCAGGGTCGGACGAGCAGTACTTC | CASSSNPGSDEQYF
NA | TRBJ1-1 | NA | TRBV6-4 | TGTCCAGCAGGTGAGGGGGCTTTCTTT | CPAGEGAFF
NA | TRBJ1-4 | NA | TRBV9 | TGTGCCAGCAGCGCGGAAGTCGATGAAAAACTGTTTTTT | CASSAEVDEKLFF
TRBD2 | TRBJ2-7 | NA | TRBV6-4 | TGTGCCAGCAGTGAGTCCCTAGCGGGAGTGGGTGAGCAGTACTTC | CASSESLAGVGEQYF
NA | TRBJ2-2 | NA | TRBV5-5 | TGTGCCAGCAGCTTGTTAGCAGGCACCGGGGAGCTGTTTTTT | CASSLLAGTGELFF
TRBD2 | TRBJ2-3 | NA | TRBV7-6 | TGTGCCAGCAGCTTAGGGGGGGGCAAGCGGGAGGTACTCACAGATACGCAGTATTTT | CASSLGGGKREVLTDTQYF
NA | TRBJ1-5 | NA | TRBV27 | TGTGCCAGCAGTTTATTCCCGACAGGAAATCAGCCCCAGCATTTT | CASSLFPTGNQPQHF
TRBD1 | TRBJ2-7 | NA | TRBV27 | TGTGCCAGCAGTCCGGACGACAGGGGGCTTCGCCCCTCCTACGAGCAGTACTTC | CASSPDDRGLRPSYEQYF
NA | TRBJ2-5 | NA | TRBV25-1 | TGTGCCAGCAGTGAACAGGGTGGCCAAGAGACCCAGTACTTC | CASSEQGGQETQYF
NA | TRBJ2-2 | NA | TRBV9 | TGTGCCAGCAGCGTAGGCAAAACCGGGGAGCTGTTTTTT | CASSVGKTGELFF
NA | TRBJ2-1 | NA | TRBV29-1 | TGCAGCGAAGGGAGTGCCGATGAGCAGTTCTTC | CSEGSADEQFF
NA | TRBJ2-1 | few | TRBV7-9 | TGTGCCAGCAGCTTAGCAGGCTCCTACAATGAGCAGTTCTTC | CASSLAGSYNEQFF
NA | TRBJ2-2 | medium-sized | TRBV5-1 | TGCGCCAGCAGCTTGTCTTTTCCGGACACCGGGGAGCTGTTTTTT | CASSLSFPDTGELFF
NA | TRBJ2-2 | NA | TRBV19 | TGTGCCAGTAGTCGGGACCACGCCTTTGGCGGGGAGCTGTTTTTT | CASSRDHAFGGELFF
NA | TRBJ2-1 | NA | TRBV7-8 | TGTGCCAGCAGCTTAATCCTCTTTCCGGCGGCACGCTCCTACAATGAGCAGTTCTTC | CASSLILFPAARSYNEQFF
NA | TRBJ2-6 | once | TRBV28 | TGTGCCAGCAGTTTACTTGGGGCTCCTGGGGCCAACGTCCTGACTTTC | CASSLLGAPGANVLTF
TRBD2 | TRBJ2-5 | NA | TRBV28 | TGTGCCAGCAGTAGGGCGGGTGCGGACGGGAGGAAGACCCAGTACTTC | CASSRAGADGRKTQYF
TRBD2 | TRBJ2-1 | many | TRBV10-2 | TGCGCCAGCAGTGATGTAACTAGCGGGACCCACTACAATGAGCAGTTCTTC | CASSDVTSGTHYNEQFF
NA | TRBJ2-7 | NA | TRBV27 | TGTGCCAGCAGCCTCACAGGGCCCTACGAGCAGTACTTC | CASSLTGPYEQYF
TRBD2 | TRBJ2-7 | once | TRBV4-2 | TGTGCCAGCAGCCAAGGGGGCGGACTAGAAAGCGACGAGCAGTACTTC | CASSQGGGLESDEQYF
TRBD1 | TRBJ1-1 | NA | TRBV5-4 | TGTGCCAGCAGTGCGAGGGACAGGGGGCGAGGCACTGAAGCTTTCTTT | CASSARDRGRGTEAFF
TRBD1 | TRBJ2-5 | NA | TRBV5-1 | TGCGCCAGCTTCGGACAGGGCCGGGGAGAGACCCAGTACTTC | CASFGQGRGETQYF
TRBD2 | TRBJ2-4 | NA | TRBV7-2 | TGTGCCAGCAGCTTGGGAGGGGTCGAAGCCAAAAACATTCAGTACTTC | CASSLGGVEAKNIQYF
NA | TRBJ1-5 | NA | TRBV19 | TGTGCCAGTAGTTTGGCTATTCAGCCCCAGCATTTT | CASSLAIQPQHF